These T cell receptor beta chains were read from a single sample in a study of T cell changes during pregnancy in multiple sclerosis. Clones were sequenced by immunoSEQ multiplex PCR, and TCRdb holds only the in-frame ones, with some missing. The sample shows around 96,000 clones, 90% to 95% of them seen only once. The material sequenced was peripheral blood, taken in the first trimester of pregnancy. These receptor sequences come from a female donor with multiple sclerosis, enrolled in a pregnancy study. The CDR3 runs from the conserved cysteine through the conserved F or W. The D gene is left open where the match is weak. The size of a clone is reported for some rows only, either as once, few or many, or as a class for expanded clones.

clone_size j_call v_call cdr3_length d_call cdr3_aa cdr3_nt
- TRBJ1-4 TRBV6-5 13 - CASSRTENEKLFF TGTGCCAGCAGCCGGACTGAGAATGAAAAACTGTTTTTT
- TRBJ1-1 TRBV5-6 15 TRBD1 CASSGRTGGGTEAFF TGTGCCAGCAGCGGGAGGACAGGGGGTGGAACTGAAGCTTTCTTT
- TRBJ2-4 TRBV9 14 - CASSPGIAKNIQYF TGTGCCAGCAGCCCAGGCATAGCCAAAAACATTCAGTACTTC
- TRBJ2-7 TRBV6-1 13 - CATAPGRRGEQYF TGTGCCACAGCTCCGGGCCGTCGGGGCGAGCAGTACTTC
- TRBJ2-2 TRBV5-6 14 TRBD2 CASSSGANTGELFF TGTGCCAGCAGTAGCGGGGCGAACACCGGGGAGCTGTTTTTT
- TRBJ2-7 TRBV13 13 TRBD1 CASSLDRGYEQYF TGTGCCAGCAGCTTGGACAGGGGATACGAGCAGTACTTC
- TRBJ1-3 TRBV6-1 14 - CATTPVPTGNTIYF TGTGCCACCACACCCGTACCGACTGGAAACACCATATATTTT
- TRBJ1-2 TRBV5-6 16 - CASSQLGNGFDYGYTF TGTGCCAGCAGCCAGCTTGGAAACGGGTTTGACTATGGCTACACCTTC
once TRBJ1-6 TRBV27 13 - CASSPRQVLSLHF TGTGCCAGCAGCCCCCGACAGGTTTTGTCCCTCCACTTT
- TRBJ1-2 TRBV6-6 13 - CASRAVSDYGYTF TGTGCCAGCAGGGCTGTCTCAGACTATGGCTACACCTTC
- TRBJ2-3 TRBV11-2 12 TRBD2 CASSFPGGTQYF TGTGCCAGCAGCTTCCCGGGGGGTACGCAGTATTTT
- TRBJ1-1 TRBV14 15 TRBD1 CASSQDAGQKTEAFF TGTGCCAGCAGCCAAGATGCGGGACAGAAAACTGAAGCTTTCTTT
- TRBJ2-1 TRBV7-3 16 TRBD2 CASSPTTGGPGNEQFF TGTGCCAGCAGCCCAACCACGGGGGGGCCAGGGAATGAGCAGTTCTTC
- TRBJ2-7 TRBV29-1 14 TRBD2 CSASLGAGDYEQYF TGCAGCGCCTCGCTAGGAGCGGGGGACTACGAGCAGTACTTC
- TRBJ2-3 TRBV19 13 - CASSGGVTDTQYF TGTGCCAGTAGTGGCGGGGTCACAGATACGCAGTATTTT
- TRBJ2-5 TRBV21-1 19 - CASSKPPTSGGPPEEAQYF TGTGCCAGCAGCAAACCTCCTACTAGCGGGGGCCCTCCTGAGGAGGCCCAGTACTTC
- TRBJ1-6 TRBV7-3 14 - CASSSEARGSPLHF TGTGCCAGCAGCTCTGAGGCTCGAGGTTCACCCCTCCACTTT
once TRBJ1-2 TRBV4-1 14 - CASGSPGLVYDYTF TGCGCCAGCGGTTCTCCGGGACTGGTTTATGACTACACCTTC
- TRBJ2-7 TRBV7-3 14 - CASSLGQGTYEQYF TGTGCCAGCAGCTTAGGGCAGGGTACCTACGAGCAGTACTTC
- TRBJ1-6 TRBV10-2 14 - CASIAGVFNSPLHF TGCGCCAGCATTGCGGGGGTTTTTAATTCACCCCTCCACTTT
- TRBJ2-7 TRBV7-6 14 - CASSLVADSYEQYF TGTGCCAGCAGCTTAGTCGCGGATTCCTACGAGCAGTACTTC
- TRBJ1-2 TRBV7-6 17 TRBD1 CASSLRAEDRGLDGYTF TGTGCCAGCAGCCTTAGAGCCGAGGACAGGGGGCTCGATGGCTACACCTTC
- TRBJ1-5 TRBV18 15 TRBD1 CASSRRQGPDQPQHF TGTGCCAGCTCACGACGACAGGGCCCTGATCAGCCCCAGCATTTT
- TRBJ2-3 TRBV9 16 TRBD2 CASSVEGRGITDTQYF TGTGCCAGCAGCGTAGAGGGGCGGGGGATCACAGATACGCAGTATTTT
- TRBJ1-4 TRBV5-1 15 - CASARTAATNEKLFF TGCGCCAGCGCTCGGACAGCTGCAACTAATGAAAAACTGTTTTTT
- TRBJ2-6 TRBV6-6 15 - CASSYDESGANVLTF TGTGCCAGCAGTTACGATGAGTCTGGGGCCAACGTCCTGACTTTC
- TRBJ1-6 TRBV13 17 - CASSFEGPNSYNSPLHF TGTGCCAGCAGCTTTGAGGGCCCTAACTCCTATAATTCACCCCTCCACTTT
- TRBJ2-7 TRBV4-2 16 TRBD2 CASSQEGGSGGYEQYF TGTGCCAGCAGCCAAGAAGGCGGTAGCGGGGGCTACGAGCAGTACTTC
- TRBJ2-3 TRBV5-6 15 TRBD1 CASSDGTGETDTQYF TGTGCCAGCAGCGACGGGACAGGCGAGACAGATACGCAGTATTTT
- TRBJ2-3 TRBV10-3 16 TRBD1 CASSRTGTERPDTQYF TGTGCCAGCAGCCGCACCGGGACAGAAAGACCAGATACGCAGTATTTT
- TRBJ1-5 TRBV7-8 16 TRBD1 CASSSDRALSNQPQHF TGTGCCAGCAGCTCGGACAGGGCCCTTAGCAATCAGCCCCAGCATTTT
- TRBJ1-1 TRBV7-3 14 - CASSLQGSNTEAFF TGTGCCAGCAGCCTCCAGGGCTCGAACACTGAAGCTTTCTTT
- TRBJ2-5 TRBV5-1 15 - CASSGVGSLQETQYF TGCGCCAGCAGCGGGGTCGGGAGCTTACAAGAGACCCAGTACTTC
- TRBJ2-1 TRBV10-3 17 TRBD2 CAATGTSGDTFHNEQFF TGTGCCGCCACCGGGACTAGCGGAGACACCTTCCACAATGAGCAGTTCTTC
- TRBJ2-7 TRBV19 14 - CASRPLQGSNEQYF TGTGCCAGTCGTCCCCTACAGGGATCCAACGAGCAGTACTTC
- TRBJ2-3 TRBV9 16 TRBD2 CASSDRAGANTDTQYF TGTGCCAGCAGCGATCGAGCGGGGGCCAACACAGATACGCAGTATTTT
- TRBJ2-7 TRBV7-5 17 - CARSPKLRDRGQYEQYF TGTGCCAGAAGCCCAAAATTGCGGGACAGGGGGCAGTACGAGCAGTACTTC
- TRBJ2-5 TRBV29-1 13 TRBD1 CSVQGTDQETQYF TGCAGCGTTCAAGGGACAGATCAAGAGACCCAGTACTTC
- TRBJ2-7 TRBV5-1 14 - CASSLLGSFYEQYF TGCGCCAGCAGCCTTCTAGGTTCTTTTTACGAGCAGTACTTC
- TRBJ2-1 TRBV9 17 TRBD1 CASSASPRDSLRNEQFF TGTGCCAGCAGCGCCTCACCCCGGGACAGTCTACGCAATGAGCAGTTCTTC